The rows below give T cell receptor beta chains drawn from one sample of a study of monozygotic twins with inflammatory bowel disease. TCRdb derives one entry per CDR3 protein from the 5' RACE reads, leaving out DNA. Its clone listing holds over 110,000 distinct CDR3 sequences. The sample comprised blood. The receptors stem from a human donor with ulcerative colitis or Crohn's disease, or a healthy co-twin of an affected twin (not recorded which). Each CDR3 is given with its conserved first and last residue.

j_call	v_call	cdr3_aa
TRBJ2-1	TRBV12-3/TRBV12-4	CASSSPREASTNEQFF
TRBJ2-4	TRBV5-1	CASSPGQGRRIQYF
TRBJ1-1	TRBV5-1	CASSSGTYTEAFF
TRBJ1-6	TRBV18	CASSPGQGSVPLHF
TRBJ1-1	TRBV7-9	CASSLVDTEAFF
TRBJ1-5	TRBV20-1	CSARIQGWKPQHF
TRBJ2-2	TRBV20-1	CSARDPGGIGELFF
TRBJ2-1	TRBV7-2	CASSLAPYRGRGGNEQFF
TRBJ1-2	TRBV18	CASSQPLGQGKSHTF
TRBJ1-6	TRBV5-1	CASSNSGTNSSPLHF
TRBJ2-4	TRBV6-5	CASSNRGGNMQYF
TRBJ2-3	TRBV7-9	CASSSGLAGGQDTQYF
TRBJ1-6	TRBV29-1	CSARDSQFSPLHF
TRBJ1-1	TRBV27	CASSLRTGGAVTEAFF
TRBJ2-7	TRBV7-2	CASSLEVTGVRGEQYF
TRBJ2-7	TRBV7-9	CASSHGLAVEFYEQYF
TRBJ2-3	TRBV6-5	CASSYEGLGGPADTQYF
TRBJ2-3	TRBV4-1	CASSQGSSGGREVSDTQYF
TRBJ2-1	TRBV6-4	CASSDGTSGGANEQFF
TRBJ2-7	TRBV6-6	CASSFGYPNAGQYF
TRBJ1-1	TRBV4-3	CASSQAHWAVNTEAFF
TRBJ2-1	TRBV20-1	CSASLSNSYNEQFF
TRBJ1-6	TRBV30	CAWSLGQNSPLHF
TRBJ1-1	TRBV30	CAWSVADNTEAFF
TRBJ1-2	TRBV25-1	CASSVWGQNYGYTF
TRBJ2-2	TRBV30	CARGSGDNTGELFF
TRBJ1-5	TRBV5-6	CASSSGTGLGNQPQHF
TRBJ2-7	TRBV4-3	CASSQDLGTAAYEQYF
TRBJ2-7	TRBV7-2	CASSKDRGSYEQYF
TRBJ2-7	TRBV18	CASSPYGQKSYEQYF
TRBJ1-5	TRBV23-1	CASSPPRPGNSNQPQHF
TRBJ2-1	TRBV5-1	CASSRTSGGAFNEQFF
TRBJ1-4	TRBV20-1	CSALGNEKLFF
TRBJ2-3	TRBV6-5	CASSYPGLPTDTQYF
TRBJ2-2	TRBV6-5	CASSYSALVAGRTGELFF
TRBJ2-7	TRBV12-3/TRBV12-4	CASSPRDGTYEQYF
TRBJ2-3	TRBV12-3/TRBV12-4	CASSLMLVGDPDTQYF